This TCR beta chain was captured by sequencing in a study of PD-1 blockade in classical Hodgkin lymphoma. On this clone itself: The junction departs from the called germline gene at one end, perhaps through a read error.

Time point: cycle 4 day 1 (C4D1), after more than five weeks of nivolumab. Following autologous stem cell transplantation, relapse occurred in every patient, and exposure to brentuximab vedotin varied. Each best response was a complete response, a partial response or progressive disease. Profiled with immunoSEQ multiplex PCR; TCRdb holds only in-frame clones, not every one. The repertoire holds about 24,000 clones, with roughly 80% as singletons. CDR1 and CDR2 from the germline V gene are MDHEN and SYDVKM. This CDR3 has 16 amino acids. The rearrangement uses TRBV28 and TRBJ1-5; D is ambiguous. This specimen was peripheral blood mononuclear cells (PBMCs), taken before the fourth cycle of nivolumab. The TCR comes from a human donor with classical Hodgkin lymphoma. The CDR3: CASSSLEADSNQLQHF. CDR3 in DNA: TGTGCCAGCAGTTCCCTTGAGGCGGATAGCAATCAGCTCCAGCATTTT.